This T cell receptor beta chain was identified during a study of T-cell reconstitution after alpha-beta-depleted transplantation in children (dated by TCRdb to about 2016). Some background on the complete study: T-cell immune reconstitution after TCRalphabeta/CD19-depleted allogeneic hematopoietic cell transplantation in children was quantitatively tracked in the study by means of TCR repertoire profiling.

Taken from cysteine to phenylalanine, the CDR3 has 17 residues. CDR3 DNA only is kept here, 51 bases in frame from base 1. V trim: 3 bases; J trim: 0 bases; unmatched bases: 7. This clonotype was picked up many times. Its specific antigen is unknown. Per-base quality was not reported, and no clone a single base away is much larger than it. Libraries were made using PCR. Reads for this sample came from an Illumina HiSeq 2500. To normalize quantification of the TCRbeta repertoire, the TCR libraries were built with molecular barcoding that relied on unique molecular identifiers. TCRdb trimmed the raw reads at Q25, called clones with MiXCR and kept productive beta chains. Rows with a matching CDR3 protein are joined into one entry that keeps the most common DNA and genes. Recorded for this sample are about 230,000 distinct CDR3 sequences; more than 7.5% of them occurred a single time. The ten largest clones capture roughly 5.1% of the sample.

The chain joins TRBV12-3 or TRBV12-4 to TRBJ2-3; TRBD2 fits 9 bases in the junction. Material: PBMCs from the stem cell graft donor, obtained from the stem cell graft. The origin of this receptor is a human donor who donated a stem cell graft to a child with SCID. The DNA reads as follows: TGTGCCAGCAGTTTGAGCGGGGGGCCCCGTAGCACAGATACGCAGTATTTT. Protein translation: CASSLSGGPRSTDTQYF.